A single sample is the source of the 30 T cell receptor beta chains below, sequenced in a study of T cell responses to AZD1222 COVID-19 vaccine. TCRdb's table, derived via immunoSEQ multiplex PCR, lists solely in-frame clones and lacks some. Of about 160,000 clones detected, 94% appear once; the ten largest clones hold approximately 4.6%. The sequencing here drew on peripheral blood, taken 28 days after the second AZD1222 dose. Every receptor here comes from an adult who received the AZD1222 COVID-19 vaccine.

The CDR3 is CASSKALAVSSYNEQFF. CDR3 in DNA: TGTGCCAGCAGCAAAGCGCTGGCTGTCAGCTCCTACAATGAGCAGTTCTTC. The chain links TRBV21-1 to TRBJ2-1; TRBD1 reflects the table's D call only, with no check against the DNA. TRBV21-1 is tagged as a pseudogene. This CDR3 contains 17 residues.

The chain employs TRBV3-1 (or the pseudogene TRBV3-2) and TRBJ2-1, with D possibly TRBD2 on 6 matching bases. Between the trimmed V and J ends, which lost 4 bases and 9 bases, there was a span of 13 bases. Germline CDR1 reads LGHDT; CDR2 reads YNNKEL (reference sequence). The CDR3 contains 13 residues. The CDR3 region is CASSPSPGLEQFF. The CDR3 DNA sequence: TGTGCCAGCAGCCCCAGCCCGGGACTTGAGCAGTTCTTC.

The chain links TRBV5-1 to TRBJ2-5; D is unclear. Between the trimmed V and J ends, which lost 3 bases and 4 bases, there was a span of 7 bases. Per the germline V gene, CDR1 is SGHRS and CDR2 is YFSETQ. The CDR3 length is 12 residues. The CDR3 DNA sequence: TGCGCCAGCAGCTCCCCGTCAGAGACCCAGTACTTC. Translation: CASSSPSETQYF.

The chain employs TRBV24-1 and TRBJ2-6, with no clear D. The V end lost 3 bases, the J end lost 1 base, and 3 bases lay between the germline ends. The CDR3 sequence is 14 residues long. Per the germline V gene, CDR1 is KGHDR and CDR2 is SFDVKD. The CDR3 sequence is CATSDHSGANVLTF. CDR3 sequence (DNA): TGTGCCACCAGTGATCATTCTGGGGCCAACGTCCTGACTTTC.

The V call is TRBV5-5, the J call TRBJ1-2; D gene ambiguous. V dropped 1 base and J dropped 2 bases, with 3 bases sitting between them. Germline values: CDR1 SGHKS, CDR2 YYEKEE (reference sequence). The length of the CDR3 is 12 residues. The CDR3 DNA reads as TGTGCCAGCAGCTTGAGCAACTATGGCTACACCTTC. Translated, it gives CASSLSNYGYTF.

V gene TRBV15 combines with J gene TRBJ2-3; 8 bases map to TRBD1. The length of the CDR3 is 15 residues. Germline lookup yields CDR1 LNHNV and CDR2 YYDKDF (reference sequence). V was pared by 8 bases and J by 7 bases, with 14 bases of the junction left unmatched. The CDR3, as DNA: TGTGCCACCCCGCAGGGGGCACTCCCGCCCAATACGCAGTATTTT. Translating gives CATPQGALPPNTQYF.

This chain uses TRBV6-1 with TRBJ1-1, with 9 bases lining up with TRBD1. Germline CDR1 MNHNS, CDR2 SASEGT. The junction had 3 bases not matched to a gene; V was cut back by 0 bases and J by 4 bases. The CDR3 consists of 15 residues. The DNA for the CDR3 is TGTGCCAGCAGTGAAGCTCGGACAGGGGTCACTGAAGCTTTCTTT. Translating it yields CASSEARTGVTEAFF.

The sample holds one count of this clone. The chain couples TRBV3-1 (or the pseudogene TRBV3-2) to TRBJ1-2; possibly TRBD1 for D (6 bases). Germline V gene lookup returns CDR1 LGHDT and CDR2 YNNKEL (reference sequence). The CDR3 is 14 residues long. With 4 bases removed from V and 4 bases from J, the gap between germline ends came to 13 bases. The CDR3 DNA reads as TGTGCCAGCAGCCCCGGGGAGGGGGTCTATGGCTACACCTTC. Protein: CASSPGEGVYGYTF.

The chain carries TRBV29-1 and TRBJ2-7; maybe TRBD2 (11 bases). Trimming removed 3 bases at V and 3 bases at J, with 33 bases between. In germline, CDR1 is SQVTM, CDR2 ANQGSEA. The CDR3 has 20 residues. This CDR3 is CSVEARGQGTTSGRYYEQYF. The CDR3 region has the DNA TGCAGCGTTGAGGCCCGGGGACAGGGGACAACTAGCGGGAGATACTACGAGCAGTACTTC.

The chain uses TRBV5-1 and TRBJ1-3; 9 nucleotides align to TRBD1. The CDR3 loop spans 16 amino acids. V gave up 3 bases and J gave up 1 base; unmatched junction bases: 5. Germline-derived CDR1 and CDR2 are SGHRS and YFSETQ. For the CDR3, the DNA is TGCGCCAGCAGCTCGGGACAGGGTAATTCTGGAAACACCATATATTTT. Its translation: CASSSGQGNSGNTIYF.

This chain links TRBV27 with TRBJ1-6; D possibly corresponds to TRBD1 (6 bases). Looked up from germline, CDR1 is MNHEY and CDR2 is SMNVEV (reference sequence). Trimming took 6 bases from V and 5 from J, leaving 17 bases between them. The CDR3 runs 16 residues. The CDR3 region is CASRWSGTSDNSPLHF. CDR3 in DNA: TGTGCCAGCAGGTGGAGCGGGACAAGTGATAATTCACCCCTCCACTTT.

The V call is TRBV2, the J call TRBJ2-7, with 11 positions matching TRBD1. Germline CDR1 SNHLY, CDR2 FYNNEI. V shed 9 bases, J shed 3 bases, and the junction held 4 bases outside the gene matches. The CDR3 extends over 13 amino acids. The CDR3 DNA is TGTGCCAGAGGCGGGACAGGGGGCTACGAGCAGTACTTC. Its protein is CARGGTGGYEQYF. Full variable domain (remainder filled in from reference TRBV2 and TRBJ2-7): EPEVTQTPSHQVTQMGQEVILRCVPISNHLYFYWYRQILGQKVEFLVSFYNNEISEKSEIFDDQFSVERPDGSNFTLKIRSTKLEDSAMYFCARGGTGGYEQYFGPGTRLTVT.

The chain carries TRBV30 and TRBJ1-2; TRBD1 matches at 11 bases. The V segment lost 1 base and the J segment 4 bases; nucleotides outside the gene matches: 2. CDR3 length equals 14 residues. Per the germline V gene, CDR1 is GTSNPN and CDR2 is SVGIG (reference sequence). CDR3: CAWSGTGGSYGYTF. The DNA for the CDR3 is TGTGCCTGGAGTGGGACAGGGGGCAGCTATGGCTACACCTTC.

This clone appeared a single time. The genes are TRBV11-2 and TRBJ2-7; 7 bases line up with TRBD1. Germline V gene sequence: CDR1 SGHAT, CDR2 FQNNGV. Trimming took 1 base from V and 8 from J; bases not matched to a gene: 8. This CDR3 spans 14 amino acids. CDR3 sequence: CASSLGTGRRQQYF. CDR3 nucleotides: TGTGCCAGCAGCTTAGGGACAGGACGGAGGCAGCAGTACTTC.

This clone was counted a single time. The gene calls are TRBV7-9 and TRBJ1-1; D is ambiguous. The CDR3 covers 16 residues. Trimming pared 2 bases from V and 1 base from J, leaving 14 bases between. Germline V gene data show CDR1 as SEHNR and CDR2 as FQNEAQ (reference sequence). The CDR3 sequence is CASSLIGSTTNTEAFF. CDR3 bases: TGTGCCAGCAGCTTAATCGGCAGCACTACGAACACTGAAGCTTTCTTT.

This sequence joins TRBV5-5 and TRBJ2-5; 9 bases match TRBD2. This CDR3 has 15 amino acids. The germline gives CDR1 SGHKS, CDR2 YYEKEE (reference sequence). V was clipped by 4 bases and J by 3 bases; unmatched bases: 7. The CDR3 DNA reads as TGTGCCAGCAGCCCTGGGACTAGCTCAAAAGAGACCCAGTACTTC. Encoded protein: CASSPGTSSKETQYF.

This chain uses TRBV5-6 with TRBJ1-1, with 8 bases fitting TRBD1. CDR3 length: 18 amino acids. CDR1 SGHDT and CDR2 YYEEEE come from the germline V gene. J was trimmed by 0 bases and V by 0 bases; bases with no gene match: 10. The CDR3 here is CASSLAGTGAFMNTEAFF. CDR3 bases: TGTGCCAGCAGCTTGGCCGGGACAGGTGCTTTCATGAACACTGAAGCTTTCTTT.

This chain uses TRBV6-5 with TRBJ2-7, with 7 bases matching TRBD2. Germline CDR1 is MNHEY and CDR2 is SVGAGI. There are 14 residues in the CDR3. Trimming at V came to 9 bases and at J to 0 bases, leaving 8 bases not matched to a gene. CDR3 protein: CASRDGTNSYEQYF. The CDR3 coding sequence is TGTGCCAGTAGGGACGGGACTAACTCCTACGAGCAGTACTTC.

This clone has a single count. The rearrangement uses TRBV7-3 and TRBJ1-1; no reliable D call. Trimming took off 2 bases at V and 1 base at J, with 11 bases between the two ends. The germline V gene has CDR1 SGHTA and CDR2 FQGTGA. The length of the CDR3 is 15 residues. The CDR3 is CASSLLEGANTEAFF. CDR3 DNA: TGTGCCAGCAGCTTACTCGAGGGCGCGAACACTGAAGCTTTCTTT.

CDR3 coding DNA: TGTGCCAGCAGTGGGGCGGGAGGGCAGGTGCTCACCGGGGAGCTGTTTTTT. It encodes CASSGAGGQVLTGELFF. The chain uses TRBV6-1 and TRBJ2-2; TRBD2 agrees at 9 bases. V was pared by 4 bases and J by 4 bases, with 10 bases of the junction left unmatched. The CDR3 runs to 17 residues. Germline V gene data show CDR1 as MNHNS and CDR2 as SASEGT.

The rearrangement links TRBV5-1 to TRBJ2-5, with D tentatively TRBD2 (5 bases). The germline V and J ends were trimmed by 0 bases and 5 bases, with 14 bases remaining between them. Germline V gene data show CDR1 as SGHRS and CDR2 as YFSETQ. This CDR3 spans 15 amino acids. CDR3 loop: CASSLGDGLGETQYF. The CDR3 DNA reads TGCGCCAGCAGCTTGGGGGATGGACTCGGTGAGACCCAGTACTTC.

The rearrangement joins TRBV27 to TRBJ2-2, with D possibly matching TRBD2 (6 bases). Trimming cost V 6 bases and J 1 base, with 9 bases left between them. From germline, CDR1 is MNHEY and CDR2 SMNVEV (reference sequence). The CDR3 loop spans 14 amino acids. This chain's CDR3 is CASSLTRNTGELFF. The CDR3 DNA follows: TGTGCCAGCAGCCTGACTAGGAACACCGGGGAGCTGTTTTTT.

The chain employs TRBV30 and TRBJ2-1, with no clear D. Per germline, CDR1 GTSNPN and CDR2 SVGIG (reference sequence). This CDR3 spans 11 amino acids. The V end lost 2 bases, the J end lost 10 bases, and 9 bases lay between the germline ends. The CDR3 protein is CAWSNVGEQFF. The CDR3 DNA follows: TGTGCCTGGAGTAACGTAGGCGAGCAGTTCTTC.

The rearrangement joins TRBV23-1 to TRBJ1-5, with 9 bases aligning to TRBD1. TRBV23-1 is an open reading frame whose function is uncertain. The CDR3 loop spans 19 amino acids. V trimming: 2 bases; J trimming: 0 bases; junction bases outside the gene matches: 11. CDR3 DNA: TGCGCCAGCAGTCAACTTCCGGGACAGGGAGGGTATAGCAATCAGCCCCAGCATTTT. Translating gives CASSQLPGQGGYSNQPQHF.

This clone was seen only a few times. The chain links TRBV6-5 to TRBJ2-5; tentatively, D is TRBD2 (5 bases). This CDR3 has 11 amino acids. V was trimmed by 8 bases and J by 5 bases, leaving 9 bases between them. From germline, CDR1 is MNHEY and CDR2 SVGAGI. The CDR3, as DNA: TGTGCCAGCCTGGAGGAGGAGACCCAGTACTTC. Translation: CASLEEETQYF.

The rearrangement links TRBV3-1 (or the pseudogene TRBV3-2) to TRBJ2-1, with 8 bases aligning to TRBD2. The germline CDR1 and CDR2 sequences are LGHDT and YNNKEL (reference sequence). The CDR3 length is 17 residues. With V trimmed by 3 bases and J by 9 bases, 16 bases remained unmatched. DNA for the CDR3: TGTGCCAGCAGCCAGGCCGTCCTGGCGGGAGGATTTAGTGAGCAGTTCTTC. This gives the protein CASSQAVLAGGFSEQFF.

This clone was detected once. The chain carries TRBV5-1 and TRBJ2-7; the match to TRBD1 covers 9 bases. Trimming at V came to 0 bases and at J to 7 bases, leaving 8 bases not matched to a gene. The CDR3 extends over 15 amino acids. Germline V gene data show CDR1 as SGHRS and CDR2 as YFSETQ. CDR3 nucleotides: TGCGCCAGCAGCTTGGATGGGACAGGGCCTTTGGAGCAGTACTTC. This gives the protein CASSLDGTGPLEQYF.

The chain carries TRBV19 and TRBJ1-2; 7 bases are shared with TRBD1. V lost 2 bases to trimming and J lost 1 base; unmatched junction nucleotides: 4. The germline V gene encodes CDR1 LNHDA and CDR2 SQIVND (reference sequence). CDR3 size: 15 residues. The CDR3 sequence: CASSIPTGLNYGYTF. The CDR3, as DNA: TGTGCCAGTAGTATACCGACAGGGCTTAACTATGGCTACACCTTC.

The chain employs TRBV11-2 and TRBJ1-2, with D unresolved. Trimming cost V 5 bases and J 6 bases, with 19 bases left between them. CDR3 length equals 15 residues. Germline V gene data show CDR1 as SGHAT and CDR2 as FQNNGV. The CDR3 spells CASSRAGGPRDGYTF. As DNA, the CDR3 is TGTGCCAGCAGCCGGGCGGGAGGGCCCCGCGATGGCTACACCTTC. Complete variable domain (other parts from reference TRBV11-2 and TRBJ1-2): EAGVAQSPRYKIIEKRQSVAFWCNPISGHATLYWYQQILGQGPKLLIQFQNNGVVDDSQLPKDRFSAERLKGVDSTLKIQPAKLEDSAVYLCASSRAGGPRDGYTFGSGTRLTVV.

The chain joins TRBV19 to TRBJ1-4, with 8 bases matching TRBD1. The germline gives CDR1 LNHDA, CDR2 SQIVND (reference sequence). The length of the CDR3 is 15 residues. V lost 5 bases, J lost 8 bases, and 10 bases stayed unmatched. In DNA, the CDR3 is TGTGCCAGTAGTTTAAACAGGGGGATTGGAGAAAAACTGTTTTTT. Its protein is CASSLNRGIGEKLFF.